This paragraph reports one T cell receptor beta chain. Across 20 to 25 US areas, participants ranged in age from about 18 to 90 years. Resolution of symptoms, clearance, or two negative PCRs was present in recovered Cohort 3 donors. The sample belongs to a study of blood T cell repertoires in COVID-19. Study-wide background: COVID-19 samples from acute and convalescent phases originated in the United States, Italy and Spain.

CDR3 length equals 14 residues. With V trimmed by 2 bases and J by 1 base, 2 bases remained unmatched. Per germline, CDR1 MNHEY and CDR2 SMNVEV (reference sequence). TCRdb's copy holds only in-frame clones and misses some; the assay was immunoSEQ multiplex PCR. The table shows 150,000 to 200,000 clones, with approximately 85% occurring only once. The TCR comes from a man in his forties who had recovered from COVID-19. The sample was PBMCs or T cells enriched from blood (not recorded which). V gene TRBV27 combines with J gene TRBJ2-7; TRBD1 agrees at 7 bases. This CDR3 reads CASSLEGQSYEQYF. The DNA for the CDR3 is TGTGCCAGCAGTTTAGAGGGACAGTCCTACGAGCAGTACTTC.